A selection of T cell receptor beta chains follows, all from one sample in a study of metastatic and nonmetastatic thyroid tumors. TCRdb re-clonotyped the PCR reads via MiXCR. Here the sample spans some 83,000 clones, roughly an eighth being singletons. The sample comprised tumor tissue. These receptors were collected from a female donor with papillary thyroid cancer or a benign thyroid nodule (not recorded which). Some clones in this sample may be carry-over from other donors' samples. Each CDR3 is given with its conserved first and last residue. The D gene is left open where the match is weak. Clone size is given for some rows only: seen once, a few or many times, or a class if the clone is expanded.

size	V	J	D	DNA	CDR3
many	TRBV13	TRBJ2-7	.	TGTGCCAGCAGCGGGCGTACTAGCAGAAACGAGCAGTACTTC	CASSGRTSRNEQYF
many	TRBV19	TRBJ2-3	TRBD1	TGTGCCAGTAGTATAAGGGGGCAAACGGCAGATACGCAGTATTTT	CASSIRGQTADTQYF
many	TRBV5-4	TRBJ1-4	.	TGTGCCAGCAGCTTCGGGACGGATAATGAAAAACTGTTTTTT	CASSFGTDNEKLFF
many	TRBV19	TRBJ2-6	.	TGTGCCAGTAGCCCACGGGGTCTGGGCGTCCTGACTTTC	CASSPRGLGVLTF
.	TRBV12-3/TRBV12-4	TRBJ2-7	TRBD2	TGTGCCAGCAGTTTATGGGGGGGCGAGCAGTACTTC	CASSLWGGEQYF
many	TRBV11-1	TRBJ2-7	.	TGTGCCAGCAGCTTACTACGGGACACCCTGAGCTACGAGCAGTACTTC	CASSLLRDTLSYEQYF
many	TRBV6-1	TRBJ1-4	.	TGTGCCAGCAGTCCGCGGCCTAGGACAGCAAGAGGCGATGAAAAACTGTTTTTT	CASSPRPRTARGDEKLFF
.	TRBV20-1	TRBJ2-2	.	TGCAGTGCTAGAGATCAGAGCGGGGAGCTGTTTTTT	CSARDQSGELFF
many	TRBV3-1	TRBJ2-7	TRBD2	TGTGCCAGCAGCCAAGGGTCCTGGCTAGCGGGAGACGAGCAGTACTTT	CASSQGSWLAGDEQYF
many	TRBV11-3	TRBJ2-2	TRBD1	TGTGCCAGCACCCGACAGGGAGACACCGGGGAGCTGTTTTTT	CASTRQGDTGELFF
many	TRBV20-1	TRBJ2-7	.	TGCAGTGCTAGGGGGGACCACACCTACGAGCAGTACTTC	CSARGDHTYEQYF
few	TRBV5-4	TRBJ2-1	TRBD2	TGTGCCAGCAGCTTGCCCTGGACTAGTTGGAATGAGCAGTTCTTC	CASSLPWTSWNEQFF
many	TRBV27	TRBJ1-1	.	TGTGCCAGCAGTTTAAGACAGATGAACACTGAAGCTTTCTTT	CASSLRQMNTEAFF
few	TRBV3-1	TRBJ2-7	.	TGTGCCAGCAGCCAAGATCGGGCAGGGTCCGGCGAGCAGTACTTC	CASSQDRAGSGEQYF
.	TRBV4-1	TRBJ2-7	TRBD1	TGCGCCAGCAGCCAAAGGCAGGGGGCGGACGAGCAGTACTTC	CASSQRQGADEQYF
many	TRBV20-1	TRBJ2-7	.	TGCAGTGCTAGCCCCCCGACTAGATCCTACGAGCAGTACTTC	CSASPPTRSYEQYF
many	TRBV20-1	TRBJ2-3	TRBD2	TGCAGTGCTAGAGATAGCGGGAGCACAGATACGCAGTATTTT	CSARDSGSTDTQYF
many	TRBV18	TRBJ2-7	.	TGTGCCAGCTCACCACCGGGACGAGCCTACGAGCAGTACTTC	CASSPPGRAYEQYF
many	TRBV20-1	TRBJ1-2	TRBD1	TGCAGTGCTAGAGATAGGGGACAGGGTGGTTATGGCTACACCTTC	CSARDRGQGGYGYTF
many	TRBV5-1	TRBJ2-5	TRBD2	TGCGCCAGCAGGAGACTAGCGGGAGGTGGAGAGACCCAGTACTTC	CASRRLAGGGETQYF